This TCR beta chain derives from a study of T cell changes during pregnancy in multiple sclerosis (dated by TCRdb to between 2018 and 2021). In the study overall: In women with multiple sclerosis, the researchers looked at how the T cell repertoire shifted as pregnancy progressed.

V lost 0 bases and J lost 3 bases; the stretch between them is 12 bases long. According to the germline V gene, CDR1 reads LGHNA and CDR2 reads YSLEER. The CDR3 contains 15 residues, cysteine and phenylalanine counted. CDR3 DNA only is kept here, 45 bases in frame from base 1. For this clone: No cognate antigen has been identified for it. Base qualities are not at hand, and no much larger clone is one base apart.

The protocol used for the library was the immunoSEQ multiplex PCR assay. TCRdb carries this immuneACCESS record with in-frame sequences only. Its versions omit some clonotypes, under half of them owing to an unresolved V gene in the studies checked, with the rest unexplained. The sample includes around 61,000 clones, with 91% observed a single time. Jointly, the top ten make up less than 1.5% of the sample. Rearrangement joined TRBV4-3 to TRBJ2-7; possibly the D gene is TRBD1, per 6 matching bases. This TCR came from a female donor in good health, enrolled as a control in a pregnancy study. Here the sequenced sample was peripheral blood, taken in the third trimester of pregnancy. DNA sequence: TGCGCCAGCAGCCAAGACCCCAAGGGGGTCTACGAGCAGTACTTC. Its amino acids are CASSQDPKGVYEQYF.